This T cell receptor beta chain derives from a study of blood T cell repertoires in COVID-19. Looking at the study overall: Donors in the United States, Italy and Spain gave samples during acute or convalescent COVID-19. PBMCs, B-cell-depleted T cells, or T cells were the source of the cDNA or gDNA that made up the material.

Measured with immunoSEQ multiplex PCR; TCRdb has only the in-frame clones, and not every one. Of under 450,000 clones listed, about 89% are singletons. While infection was still active, Seattle patients were enrolled and then followed longitudinally. Looked up from germline, CDR1 is SGHTA and CDR2 is FQGTGA. There are 13 residues in the CDR3. V lost 5 bases and J lost 7, with 14 bases in between. This clone occurred once. V is TRBV7-3 and J is TRBJ1-2; a possible D gene is TRBD1 (6 bases). The receptor's source is a woman in her 40s with COVID-19, enrolled during active disease. Sequencing input: peripheral blood. The CDR3, as DNA: TGTGCCAGCAGCCAAGGGGGGGCGAGTGGCTACACCTTC. This gives the protein CASSQGGASGYTF.